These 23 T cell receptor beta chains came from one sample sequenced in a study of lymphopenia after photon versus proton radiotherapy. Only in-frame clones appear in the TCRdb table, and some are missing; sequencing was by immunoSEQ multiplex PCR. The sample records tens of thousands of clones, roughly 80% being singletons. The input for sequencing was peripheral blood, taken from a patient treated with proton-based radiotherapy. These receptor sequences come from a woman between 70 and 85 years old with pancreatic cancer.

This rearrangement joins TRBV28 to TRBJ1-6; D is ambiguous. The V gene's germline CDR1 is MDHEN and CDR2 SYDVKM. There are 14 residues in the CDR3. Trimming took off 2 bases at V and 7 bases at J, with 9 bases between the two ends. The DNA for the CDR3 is TGTGCCAGCAGTTTAGTCGGAGGAAATTCACCCCTCCACTTT. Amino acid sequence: CASSLVGGNSPLHF.

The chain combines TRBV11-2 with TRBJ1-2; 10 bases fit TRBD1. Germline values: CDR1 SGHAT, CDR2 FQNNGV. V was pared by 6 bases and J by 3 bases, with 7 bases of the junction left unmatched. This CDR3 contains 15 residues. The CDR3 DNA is TGTGCCAGCAGAAAGACAGGGGGCACGTACTATGGCTACACCTTC. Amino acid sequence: CASRKTGGTYYGYTF.

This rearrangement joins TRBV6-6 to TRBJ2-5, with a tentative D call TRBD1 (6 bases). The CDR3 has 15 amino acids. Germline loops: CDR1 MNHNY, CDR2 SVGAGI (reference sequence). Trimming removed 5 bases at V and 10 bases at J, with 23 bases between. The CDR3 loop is CASSPTGQPQGGQYF. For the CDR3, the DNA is TGTGCCAGCAGTCCGACCGGACAGCCCCAAGGAGGCCAGTACTTC.

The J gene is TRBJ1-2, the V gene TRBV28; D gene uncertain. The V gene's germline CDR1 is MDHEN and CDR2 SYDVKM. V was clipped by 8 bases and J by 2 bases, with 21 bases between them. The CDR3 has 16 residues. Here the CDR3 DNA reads TGTGCCAGCGGCAGAAAGGCTGGAGGGTCCAACTATGGCTACACCTTC. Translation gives CASGRKAGGSNYGYTF.

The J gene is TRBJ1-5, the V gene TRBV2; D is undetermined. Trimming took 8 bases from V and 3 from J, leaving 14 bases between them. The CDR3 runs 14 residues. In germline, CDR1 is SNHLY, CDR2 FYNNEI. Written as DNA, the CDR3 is TGTGCCAGCGTAGCCGGAGCCAACAATCAGCCCCAGCATTTT. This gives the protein CASVAGANNQPQHF.

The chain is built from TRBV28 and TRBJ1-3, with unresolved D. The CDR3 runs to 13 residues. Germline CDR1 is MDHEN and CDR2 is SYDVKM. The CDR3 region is CQTYGSSGNTIYF. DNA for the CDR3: TGTCAGACATATGGGAGCTCTGGAAACACCATATATTTT.

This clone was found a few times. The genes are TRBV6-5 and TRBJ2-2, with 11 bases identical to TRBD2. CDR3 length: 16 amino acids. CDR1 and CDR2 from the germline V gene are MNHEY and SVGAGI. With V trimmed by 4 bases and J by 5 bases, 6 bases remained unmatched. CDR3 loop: CASSSIAGGGTGELFF. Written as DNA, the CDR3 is TGTGCCAGCAGTTCTATAGCGGGAGGGGGAACCGGGGAGCTGTTTTTT.

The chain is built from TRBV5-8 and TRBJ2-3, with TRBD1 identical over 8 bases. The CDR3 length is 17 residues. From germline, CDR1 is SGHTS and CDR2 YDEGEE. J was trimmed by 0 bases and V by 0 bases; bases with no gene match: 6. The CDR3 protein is CASSLAQGALSTDTQYF. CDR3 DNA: TGTGCCAGCAGCTTGGCGCAGGGGGCTTTAAGCACAGATACGCAGTATTTT.

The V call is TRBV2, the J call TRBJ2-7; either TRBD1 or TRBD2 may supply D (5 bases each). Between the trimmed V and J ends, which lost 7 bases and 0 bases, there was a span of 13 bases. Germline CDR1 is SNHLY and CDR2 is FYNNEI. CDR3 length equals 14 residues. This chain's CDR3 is CASNEGPNSYEQYF. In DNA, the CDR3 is TGTGCCAGCAATGAGGGGCCGAACTCCTACGAGCAGTACTTC.

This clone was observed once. CDR3: CASSDGTSSYYEQYF. In DNA, the CDR3 is TGTGCCAGCAGCGACGGGACTAGCAGCTACTACGAGCAGTACTTC. This sequence joins TRBV5-4 and TRBJ2-7; 9 bases line up with TRBD2. With 4 bases clipped from V and 3 bases from J, the junction kept 8 bases outside the gene matches. Germline values: CDR1 SGHNT, CDR2 YYREEE (reference sequence). CDR3 length: 15 residues.

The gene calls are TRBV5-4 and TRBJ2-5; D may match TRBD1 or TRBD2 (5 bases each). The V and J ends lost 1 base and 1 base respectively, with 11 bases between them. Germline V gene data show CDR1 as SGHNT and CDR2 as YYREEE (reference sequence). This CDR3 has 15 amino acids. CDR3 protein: CASSLKRGPQETQYF. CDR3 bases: TGTGCCAGCAGCTTGAAGAGGGGTCCCCAAGAGACCCAGTACTTC.

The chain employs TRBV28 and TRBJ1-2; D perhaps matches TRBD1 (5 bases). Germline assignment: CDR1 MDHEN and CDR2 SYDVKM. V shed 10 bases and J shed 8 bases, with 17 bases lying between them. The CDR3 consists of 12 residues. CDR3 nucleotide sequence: TGTGCCACCGGGGCTAATGTACGCGGCTACACCTTC. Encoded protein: CATGANVRGYTF.

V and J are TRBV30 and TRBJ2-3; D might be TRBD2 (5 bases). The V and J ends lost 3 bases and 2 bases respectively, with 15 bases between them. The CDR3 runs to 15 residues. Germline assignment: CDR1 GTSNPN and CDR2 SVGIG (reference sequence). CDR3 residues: CAWRLAAGITDTQYF. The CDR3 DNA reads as TGTGCCTGGAGATTGGCAGCCGGGATCACAGATACGCAGTATTTT.

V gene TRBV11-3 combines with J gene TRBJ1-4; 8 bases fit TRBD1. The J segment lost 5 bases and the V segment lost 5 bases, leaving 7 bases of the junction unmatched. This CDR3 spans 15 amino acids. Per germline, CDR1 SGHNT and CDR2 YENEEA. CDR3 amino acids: CASSPWTGRNEKLFF. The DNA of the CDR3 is TGTGCCAGCAGCCCCTGGACAGGGCGGAATGAAAAACTGTTTTTT.

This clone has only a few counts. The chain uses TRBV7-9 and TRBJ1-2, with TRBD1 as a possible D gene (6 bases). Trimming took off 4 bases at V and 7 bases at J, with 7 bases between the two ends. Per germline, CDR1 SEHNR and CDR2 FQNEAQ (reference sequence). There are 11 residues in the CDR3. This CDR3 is CASSSQGGYTF. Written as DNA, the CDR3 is TGTGCCAGCAGCTCACAGGGTGGCTACACCTTC.

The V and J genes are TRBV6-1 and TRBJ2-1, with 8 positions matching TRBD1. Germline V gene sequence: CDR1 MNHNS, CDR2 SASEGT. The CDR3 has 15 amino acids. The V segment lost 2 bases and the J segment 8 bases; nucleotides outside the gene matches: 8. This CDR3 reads CASSERRTGMDEQFF. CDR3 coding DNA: TGTGCCAGCAGTGAAAGGAGGACAGGGATGGATGAGCAGTTCTTC.

For the CDR3, the DNA is TGTGCCAGCGCCCCGAGGAGGGCTTCTGGGGCCAACGTCCTGACTTTC. Translation: CASAPRRASGANVLTF. The chain combines TRBV28 with TRBJ2-6; D might be TRBD2 (6 bases). V was clipped by 8 bases and J by 1 base, with 15 bases between them. The CDR3 loop spans 16 amino acids. Germline CDR1 and CDR2: MDHEN and SYDVKM. Supplemented by reference TRBV28 and TRBJ2-6, the full variable domain reads DVKVTQSSRYLVKRTGEKVFLECVQDMDHENMFWYRQDPGLGLRLIYFSYDVKMKEKGDIPEGYSVSREKKERFSLILESASTNQTSMYLCASAPRRASGANVLTFGAGSRLTVL.

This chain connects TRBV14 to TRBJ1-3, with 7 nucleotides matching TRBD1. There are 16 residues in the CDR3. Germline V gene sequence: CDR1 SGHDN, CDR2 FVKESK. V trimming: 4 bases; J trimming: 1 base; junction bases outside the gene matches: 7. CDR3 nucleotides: TGTGCCAGCAGCCTCATGGGACAGATATCTGGAAACACCATATATTTT. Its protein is CASSLMGQISGNTIYF.

This CDR3 reads CASSTDGDAYGYTF. The CDR3 region has the DNA TGTGCCAGCAGTACCGACGGAGACGCGTATGGCTACACCTTC. This chain links TRBV6-5 with TRBJ1-2; D uncertain. Germline V lookup: CDR1 MNHEY, CDR2 SVGAGI. This CDR3 is 14 amino acids long. With 5 bases removed from V and 5 bases from J, the gap between germline ends came to 15 bases.

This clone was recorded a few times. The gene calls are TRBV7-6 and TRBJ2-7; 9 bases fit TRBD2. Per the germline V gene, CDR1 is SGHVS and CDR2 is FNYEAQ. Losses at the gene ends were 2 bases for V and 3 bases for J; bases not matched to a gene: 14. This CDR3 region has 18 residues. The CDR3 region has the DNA TGTGCCAGCAGCTTACCGGCCACTAGCGGGCCACCCGTCTACGAGCAGTACTTC. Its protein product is CASSLPATSGPPVYEQYF.

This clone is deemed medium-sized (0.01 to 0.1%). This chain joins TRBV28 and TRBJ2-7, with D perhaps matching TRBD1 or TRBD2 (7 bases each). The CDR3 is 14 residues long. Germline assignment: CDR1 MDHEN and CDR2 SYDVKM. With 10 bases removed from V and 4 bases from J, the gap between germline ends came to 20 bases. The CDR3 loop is CATRGGREVYEQYF. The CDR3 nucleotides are TGTGCCACCAGAGGGGGCCGGGAGGTATACGAGCAGTACTTC.

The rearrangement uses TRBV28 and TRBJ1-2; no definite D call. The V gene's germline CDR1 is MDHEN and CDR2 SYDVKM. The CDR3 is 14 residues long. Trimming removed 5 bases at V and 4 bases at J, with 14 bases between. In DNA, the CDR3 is TGTGCCAGCAGTGGCACTGGGAGGAGCTATGGCTACACCTTC. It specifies CASSGTGRSYGYTF.

The CDR3 DNA sequence: TGTGCCAGCAGCTTATCGATCGGGGCCTACGAGCAGTACTTC. Encoded protein: CASSLSIGAYEQYF. The chain links TRBV7-3 to TRBJ2-7; tentatively, D is TRBD2 (5 bases). This CDR3 has 14 residues. V was shortened by 2 bases and J by 2 bases, with 10 bases between the two germline ends. CDR1 and CDR2 from the germline V gene are SGHTA and FQGTGA.